This T cell receptor (beta chain) was sequenced during a study of cytomegalovirus exposure and HLA in healthy donors. Turning to this clone: What it recognizes is unknown.

Primers for the PCR totalled 60 Vbeta and 13 Jbeta. Method: immunoSEQ multiplex PCR; TCRdb's copy keeps in-frame clones and lacks some. The sample holds under 95,000 clones, around three quarters seen once. Study-level results: While the bulk of TCR sequences proved rare, some public TCRs turned up in many donors.

Material for sequencing was PBMCs. The sequence was collected from a male donor in good health and CMV-seronegative.

The CDR3 spells CASSSPATGAHEQYF. The CDR3 nucleotides read TGTGCCAGCAGCTCCCCGGCGACAGGGGCCCACGAGCAGTACTTC. This chain links TRBV7-6 with TRBJ2-7; 8 bases are a match to TRBD1. V gave up 4 bases and J gave up 5 bases; unmatched junction bases: 10. The CDR3 covers 15 residues. Germline CDR1 reads SGHVS; CDR2 reads FNYEAQ. Combining the CDR3 with reference TRBV7-6 and TRBJ2-7 gives the whole variable domain GAGVSQSPRYKVTKRGQDVALRCDPISGHVSLYWYRQALGQGPEFLTYFNYEAQQDKSGLPNDRFSAERPEGSISTLTIQRTEQRDSAMYRCASSSPATGAHEQYFGPGTRLTVT.